The clone carrying this T cell receptor beta chain was detected ten times or more. Its antigen is still unknown. Researchers amplified the TCR beta CDR3 regions from RNA transcripts. The primer set for the first-round RT-PCR of the TCR CDR3 was HTBI. TCRdb used MiXCR to reprocess the multiplex PCR reads, holding one entry per CDR3 protein. The table shows approximately 400,000 distinct CDR3 sequences, with approximately 17% occurring only once. Uncontrolled infection, other autoimmune disease, pregnancy or lactation disqualified patients from enrolment. Each diagnosis was grounded in clinical symptoms, serum thyroxine and TRAb, thyroid ultrasound, and orbital computed tomography. This specimen belongs to a study of T cells in Graves' hyperthyroidism and ophthalmopathy. The germline V and J ends were trimmed by 1 base and 0 bases, with 7 bases remaining between them. Germline assignment: CDR1 MGHRA and CDR2 YSYEKL. The CDR3 has 15 residues.

Findings and caveats of the study: Blood also showed most of the thyroid clonotypes that were expanded above 0.001. Model-based prediction identified ophthalmopathy a median roughly 6.1 months prior to its onset.

The specimen sequenced was blood. The clonotype was recovered from a man aged 18-30 years with Graves' ophthalmopathy. This chain uses TRBV4-1 with TRBJ1-5, with a possible D match to TRBD1 (5 bases). The CDR3 nucleotides read TGCGCCAGCAGCCAAGGGGGGTATAGCAATCAGCCCCAGCATTTT. It translates to CASSQGGYSNQPQHF.